This TCR beta chain emerged from a study of beta chain features in type 1 diabetes (dated by TCRdb to the late 2010s). As for the study more broadly: Mean age, gender distribution, total cell number and subset yield did not differ between patients and healthy donors. The study compared the TCRB repertoires of sorted circulating CD4+ T cell subsets in recently diagnosed type 1 diabetes patients with those in matched healthy donors. A total of around 110,000,000 sorted cells were examined across all samples, and a strong correlation was observed between cell number per subset and RNA yield. Regulatory and stem cell-like memory subsets were obtained from only 8 patients and roughly 8 healthy donors, while naive and central memory subsets were obtained from all 28 donors.

Each donor gave one peripheral blood draw, approximately 120 mL on average, collected into heparinised tubes. A BD FACSAria II and a panel including CD45RO, CCR7, CD25, CD127, CD95 and CD27 were used to sort naive, central memory, regulatory and stem cell-like memory CD4+ T cells. A purity above 98% was achieved for all sorted populations. Right away, PBMCs were isolated by Lymphoprep density gradient centrifugation and were stained directly, with no culture step. So that batch effects would be minimized, each experiment stained and sorted samples in pairs, pairing one healthy donor with one patient. What the authors observed across the whole study: Fewer insertions and more nucleotide deletions at VDJ recombination sites were observed in patients with type 1 diabetes, implying thymic rearrangement abnormalities. Type 1 diabetes patients showed a moderate but significant shortening of TCRB CDR3 length in all four CD4+ subsets. PCR may preferentially amplify shorter templates, but because patient and control samples were amplified and corrected together, any resulting skew would affect both groups equally. Because cDNA was sequenced instead of genomic DNA, activated cells with high expression could be over-represented, although the groups did not differ in activation or CD3 levels. Only small numbers of individuals were included in the HLA sub-analyses, which left unresolved whether HLA type had any influence on TCRB rearrangement. Naive, central memory and regulatory TCRB repertoires appeared to be more alike among patients than among healthy donors.

The entire isolated RNA was reverse transcribed using the High Capacity cDNA Reverse Transcription Kit, and thus expressed TCRB transcripts were sequenced. Deep immunoSEQ sequencing was performed on naive, central memory and regulatory T cell samples, with an average of about 4 million total reads per sample. After sorted cells were lysed in RLT buffer, RNA was extracted with DNase-treated RNeasy Micro or Mini kits, with the choice depending on cell number. Each cell subset was processed on its own to prevent cross-contamination, while patient and healthy donor samples were processed together. The immunoSEQ multiplex PCR was used to amplify TCRB sequences from cDNA, yielding 87-bp fragments that span the CDR3 region. Sequencing of the amplicons was done on the Illumina HiSeq platform. The original pipeline was this. Synthetic template baselines were used to correct PCR bias computationally, reads within Hamming distance 2 were collapsed together, and singletons that could not be merged were discarded. Reads were aligned against IMGT to assign V, D and J genes, CDR3 length and insertions or deletions at six rearrangement sites. Within each subset, clonotype counts were normalized to the number of sorted cells before true diversity and Gini coefficients were calculated with the tcR R package. The overlap coefficient, calculated on TCRB nucleotide sequences, was used to measure repertoire sharing. As a proxy for the pre-selection repertoire, out-of-frame TCRB sequences from naive cells were analyzed. TCRdb retrieved this table from immuneACCESS and kept in-frame rearrangements only. Not all clones are present; in checked studies, unresolved V genes account for under half, and no reason is known for the remainder. D and trimming were read from the DNA, whereas the V and J calls and clone size are those reported in that table. This sample is represented by 450,000 to 600,000 clones; 25% to 35% of them were singletons. The ten largest make up roughly 0.066% of the sample.

From the cysteine through the phenylalanine, the CDR3 covers 13 amino acids. Of the read, only the CDR3 DNA is kept; its 39 bases are in frame from base 1. V was cut back by 10 bases and J by 3 bases, leaving a gap of 13 bases between them. Taken from the germline V gene, the CDR1 and CDR2 loops are ENHRY and SYGVKD. On this clone: No cognate antigen has been identified for it. Base qualities are not provided; no much larger clone lies one nucleotide away.

The rearranged segments are TRBV10-3 and TRBJ1-5; the D gene assignment is ambiguous. Sequenced material: naive CD4+ T cells from blood. The meaning of the sample's cell subset or site label: true naive CD4+ T cells. This TCR was sampled from a man aged 18 to 30 in good health. Here the CDR3 is given as CASCPDPNQPQHF. The DNA is as follows: TGTGCCAGCTGCCCAGATCCCAATCAGCCCCAGCATTTT.